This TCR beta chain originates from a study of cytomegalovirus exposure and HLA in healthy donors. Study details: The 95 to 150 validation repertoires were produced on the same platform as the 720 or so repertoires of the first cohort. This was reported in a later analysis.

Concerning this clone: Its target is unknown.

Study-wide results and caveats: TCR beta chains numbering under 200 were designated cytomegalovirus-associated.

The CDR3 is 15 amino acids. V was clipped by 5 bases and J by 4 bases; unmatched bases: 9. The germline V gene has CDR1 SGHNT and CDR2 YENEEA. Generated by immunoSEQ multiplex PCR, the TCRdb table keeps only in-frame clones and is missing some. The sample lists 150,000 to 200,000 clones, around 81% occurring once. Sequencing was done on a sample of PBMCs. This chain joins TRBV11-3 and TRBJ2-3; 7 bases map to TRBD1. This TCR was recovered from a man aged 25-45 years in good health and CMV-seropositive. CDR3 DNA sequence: TGTGCCAGCAGCCCCAGACAGGGTCTCGCAGATACGCAGTATTTT. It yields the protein CASSPRQGLADTQYF.